This is a list of T cell receptor beta chains from one sample in a study of STAT5B mutations in CD4+ large granular lymphocyte leukemia. Sequenced by immunoSEQ multiplex PCR; TCRdb stores in-frame clones only, minus some. This table has tens of thousands of clones, approximately 80% appearing once. Sequenced: CD4+ T cells from blood buffy coats. The origin of the receptors is a human donor in good health. The CDR3 runs from the conserved cysteine through the conserved F or W. The D gene is left open where the match is weak. Rows give clone size only sometimes, using once, few, many, or a class for an expanded clone.

d_gene	j_gene	v_gene	abundance	CDR3nt	CDR3aa
.	TRBJ1-2	TRBV2	.	TGTGCCAGCAGGGCCGAGAACTATGACTACACCTTC	CASRAENYDYTF
.	TRBJ2-1	TRBV7-9	.	TGTGCCAGCAGCCTCGGGACCGCCTCCTACAATGAGCAGTTCTTC	CASSLGTASYNEQFF
TRBD1	TRBJ1-1	TRBV19	few	TGTGCCAGTAGGGGGACAGGTCTGAACACTGAAGCTTTCTTT	CASRGTGLNTEAFF
.	TRBJ2-5	TRBV5-6	.	TGTGCCAGCAGCTTAGTTGGACAGCCACTCAACTCCCAAGAGACCCAGTACTTC	CASSLVGQPLNSQETQYF
.	TRBJ1-5	TRBV7-9	.	TGTGCCAGCAGTCCAGCGGGTTCTCAGCCCCAGCATTTT	CASSPAGSQPQHF
.	TRBJ2-7	TRBV6-1	.	TGTGCCAGCAGTGAAGCAAGAGACTCCACTTACTTC	CASSEARDSTYF
TRBD2	TRBJ2-3	TRBV19	.	TGTGCCAGTAGTATAAATTGGAAAAGCGGGAGGGTGCCGGGCACAGATACGCAGTATTTT	CASSINWKSGRVPGTDTQYF
TRBD1	TRBJ1-2	TRBV6-1	.	TGTGCCAGCAGCTCCGGGACAGGGATCTATGGCTACACCTTC	CASSSGTGIYGYTF
.	TRBJ1-5	TRBV19	.	TGTGCCAGTAGTCCGGGACACTCGGGCAATCAGCCCCAGCATTTT	CASSPGHSGNQPQHF
.	TRBJ2-7	TRBV6-6	.	TGTGCCAGCAGTCAGTCCCGGGACCTTTACGAGCAGTACTTC	CASSQSRDLYEQYF
.	TRBJ2-1	TRBV5-1	.	TGCGCCAGCAGCTTGGGGCGAACCTACAATGAGCAGTTCTTC	CASSLGRTYNEQFF
.	TRBJ1-2	TRBV10-3	.	TGTGCCATCACCCATACCGCTAACTATGGCTACACCTTC	CAITHTANYGYTF
TRBD1	TRBJ2-5	TRBV2	once	TGTGCCAGCAGTGCAGGGGGCGCGGGAGAGACCCAGTACTTC	CASSAGGAGETQYF
.	TRBJ1-2	TRBV19	.	TGTGCCAGTAGTTCACGAGGGAATAGGGACTATGGCTACACCTTC	CASSSRGNRDYGYTF
.	TRBJ2-1	TRBV7-9	.	TGTGCCAGCAGCTTAGGCAGGGATTACTACAATGAGCAGTTCTTC	CASSLGRDYYNEQFF
.	TRBJ1-2	TRBV5-4	.	TGTGCCAGCAGCTTGGAGGGGAGGGGCAGAGCGTCCTACTATGGCTACACCTTC	CASSLEGRGRASYYGYTF
TRBD2	TRBJ2-1	TRBV27	.	TGTGCCAGCAGTCCACCTGGAGGGGTAGCGGGTGAAACCAATGAGCAGTTCTTC	CASSPPGGVAGETNEQFF
.	TRBJ1-1	TRBV6-5	.	TGTGCCAGCAGGCCCCAGGGGAGGAACACTGAAGCTTTCTTT	CASRPQGRNTEAFF
TRBD1	TRBJ1-5	TRBV19	.	TGTGCCAGTAGGAATGGAGGGGGCGGTCAGCCCCAGCATTTT	CASRNGGGGQPQHF
.	TRBJ1-1	TRBV30	.	TGTGCCTGGAGTCTCGCGCCTCGAGTTGCTGAAGCTTTCTTT	CAWSLAPRVAEAFF
.	TRBJ1-2	TRBV9	.	TGTGCCAGCAGCGTAGGGGGGGGTTGCTATGGCTACACCTTC	CASSVGGGCYGYTF
.	TRBJ2-5	TRBV10-1	.	TGCGCCAGCAGTGGACAGCCCCAAGAGACCCAGTACTTC	CASSGQPQETQYF
.	TRBJ2-1	TRBV7-2	.	TGTGCCAGTCAGGTCCAGAGCTCCTACAATGAGCAGTTCTTC	CASQVQSSYNEQFF
.	TRBJ2-7	TRBV6-6	once	TGTGCCAGCACGGGCGCCTACGAGCAGTACTTC	CASTGAYEQYF
.	TRBJ1-5	TRBV30	.	TGTGCCTGGAGCCCCAGACCGGGTGGCAATCAGCCCCAGCATTTT	CAWSPRPGGNQPQHF
TRBD1	TRBJ2-5	TRBV14	.	TGTGCCAGCAGCTCAATCTCAGGGGGCCGAGAGACCCAGTACTTC	CASSSISGGRETQYF
TRBD2	TRBJ2-7	TRBV7-2	.	TGTGCCAGCAGCCCAGGACTAGCGGGAGGGATCGACGAGCAGTACTTC	CASSPGLAGGIDEQYF
.	TRBJ2-1	TRBV5-6	.	TGTGCCAGCAGCTCAGGACGGGGGTACAATGAGCAGTTCTTC	CASSSGRGYNEQFF
TRBD2	TRBJ2-3	TRBV9	few	TGTGCCAGCAGCGTGGGGACTAGAGGAGATACGCAGTATTTT	CASSVGTRGDTQYF
.	TRBJ1-5	TRBV5-4	few	TGTGCCAGCAGCTTGGATCAGGCCCAGCAGCCCCAGCATTTT	CASSLDQAQQPQHF
.	TRBJ2-1	TRBV11-2	.	TGTGCCAGCAGCTTAATGGGTTTGAGGGGAGGTTCCTACAATGAGCAGTTCTTC	CASSLMGLRGGSYNEQFF
.	TRBJ2-7	TRBV6-1	.	TGTGCCAGCAGGACAGGTCTTTTCTACGAGCAGTACTTC	CASRTGLFYEQYF
.	TRBJ2-7	TRBV30	.	TGTGCCTGCAGGGTGCGGGTTGTGGAGCAGTACTTC	CACRVRVVEQYF
.	TRBJ2-1	TRBV7-9	.	TGTGCGGCCTTAGCGGCAGGGATCGATGAGCAGTTCTTC	CAALAAGIDEQFF
.	TRBJ1-2	TRBV6-5	once	TGTGCCAGCACGCCAGCGCCTAACTATGGCTACACCTTC	CASTPAPNYGYTF
TRBD1	TRBJ1-2	TRBV30	.	TGTGCCTGGAGTGAGGGACAGGGCGGCTATGGCTACACCTTC	CAWSEGQGGYGYTF
TRBD2	TRBJ2-3	TRBV5-1	.	TGCGCCAGCAGCCTCTCAGCGGGGGCCGGGAAGAATACGCAGTATTTT	CASSLSAGAGKNTQYF
.	TRBJ1-3	TRBV2	.	TGTGCCAGCAGTGACAGTTTAAACACCATATATTTT	CASSDSLNTIYF
.	TRBJ2-7	TRBV29-1	few	TGCAGCGTTACAGGACACTCCTACGAGCAGTACTTC	CSVTGHSYEQYF
.	TRBJ1-4	TRBV5-1	.	TGCGCCAGCAGCTTAGGGCGGCAGGGGAATGAAAAACTGTTTTTT	CASSLGRQGNEKLFF
.	TRBJ2-5	TRBV2	few	TGTGCTACAGGACAGACAGAAGAGACCCAGTACTTC	CATGQTEETQYF
TRBD1	TRBJ2-7	TRBV7-8	.	TGTGCCAGCAGCATAAAGACAGGGGCCGCGGGGGAGCAGTACTTC	CASSIKTGAAGEQYF
.	TRBJ2-3	TRBV7-8	.	TGTGCCAGCATCGTATCGGGGGGCACCAATACGCAGTATTTT	CASIVSGGTNTQYF
.	TRBJ1-5	TRBV7-8	.	TGTGCCAGCAGCTTATCGGGGTCACAGGGAAGGCCCCAGCATTTT	CASSLSGSQGRPQHF
TRBD2	TRBJ2-7	TRBV6-1	.	TGTGCCAGCAGTGGACTAGCGGTTACCTACGAGCAGTACTTC	CASSGLAVTYEQYF
.	TRBJ2-1	TRBV5-1	.	TGCGCCACCTCCCCGAGCTCCTACAATGAGCAGTTCTTC	CATSPSSYNEQFF
.	TRBJ2-5	TRBV5-1	once	TGCGCCAGCAGCTCGGGCGGCTCCCCGGGGGAGACCCAGTACTTC	CASSSGGSPGETQYF
.	TRBJ1-2	TRBV4-2	few	TGTGCCAGCAGCCAAGCGACGGCGTATGGCTACACCTTC	CASSQATAYGYTF
TRBD2	TRBJ2-1	TRBV2	.	TGTGCCAGCACGCGGACTAGGGGAACCTACAATGAGCAGTTCTTC	CASTRTRGTYNEQFF
TRBD2	TRBJ2-7	TRBV30	.	TGTGCCTGGAGTGCTATAGCGGGAGCCTCCCCCAAAGGTTTTTACGAGCAGTACTTC	CAWSAIAGASPKGFYEQYF
.	TRBJ1-5	TRBV28	.	TGTGCCAGCAGTTTTGGGAGGGGGTCTCAGCCCCAGCATTTT	CASSFGRGSQPQHF
TRBD2	TRBJ2-5	TRBV2	.	TGTGCCAGCAGCCTAGCGGGGGCTCAAGAGACCCAGTACTTC	CASSLAGAQETQYF
.	TRBJ2-7	TRBV5-1	once	TGCGCCAGCAGCTTGAGTACCCGCGGAAACGAGCAGTACTTC	CASSLSTRGNEQYF
.	TRBJ2-1	TRBV5-1	.	TGCGCCAGCAGCCCGACTACGGACGGCTACAATGAGCAGTTCTTC	CASSPTTDGYNEQFF
.	TRBJ2-7	TRBV7-8	.	TGTGCCAGCAGATCTGGAGGGGCCTTCTCCTACGAGCAGTACTTC	CASRSGGAFSYEQYF
.	TRBJ1-1	TRBV14	few	TGTGCCAGCAGCCAATTGACCGGGGGAATGAACACTGAAGCTTTCTTT	CASSQLTGGMNTEAFF
TRBD2	TRBJ2-2	TRBV6-6	.	TGTGCCAGCAGTTACAGCGGGAGGTTCACCGGGGAGCTGTTTTTT	CASSYSGRFTGELFF
TRBD2	TRBJ2-5	TRBV11-3	few	TGTGCCAGCAGCTTAGGGGGGGGGACGGGAGCGCAAGAGACCCAGTACTTC	CASSLGGGTGAQETQYF
TRBD1	TRBJ2-7	TRBV7-6	.	TGTGCCAGCAGCTTAGTAGCTCTCGCCGGGACAGGGGGGACCTACGAGCAGTACTTC	CASSLVALAGTGGTYEQYF
.	TRBJ2-3	TRBV19	.	TGTGCCAGTGGGGATAGCGAGACTGCGCAGTATTTT	CASGDSETAQYF